The present T cell receptor beta chain was sequenced within a study of T cell responses to AZD1222 COVID-19 vaccine. Broader study findings: Nearly half of unique spike-specific TCRs reportedly avoided B.1.351 and B.1.1.7 mutated regions. Two AZD1222 administrations were followed by greater Spike-specific TCR breadth and depth. Repertoires in all cases were sampled only once the peak T cell response had passed. The donor cohort was predominantly white British with a female majority, and clonal diversity may have been underestimated.

TCRdb's table, derived via immunoSEQ multiplex PCR, lists solely in-frame clones and lacks some. Of 120,000 or so clones in the sample, around nine tenths were seen once. Of note for this clone: The antigen is undetermined.

Per the germline V gene, CDR1 is SGHNT and CDR2 is YYREEE (reference sequence). The CDR3 is 17 residues long. Trimming took 1 base from V and 0 from J; bases not matched to a gene: 7. The sequences come from peripheral blood, collected on day 0 of MenACWY control vaccination. The chain combines TRBV5-4 with TRBJ2-4, with 7 positions matching TRBD2. The sequence came from an adult in good health. The CDR3: CASSLTSGGEAKNIQYF. In DNA, the CDR3 is TGTGCCAGCAGCTTGACGTCGGGGGGTGAAGCCAAAAACATTCAGTACTTC.